Below are 18 T cell receptor beta chains sequenced from a single sample in a study of T-cell reconstitution after alpha-beta-depleted transplantation in children. TCRbeta library preparation incorporated unique molecular identifiers. TCRdb reprocessed the PCR reads via MiXCR and lists one record per CDR3 protein. The sample has nearly 400,000 distinct CDR3 sequences, around 20% seen once. Sequencing was performed on PBMCs from the stem cell graft donor, taken from the stem cell graft. The receptor set was obtained from a human donor who donated a stem cell graft to a child with acute myeloid leukemia.

The chain couples TRBV28 to TRBJ2-2; D could derive from TRBD1 or TRBD2 (6 bases each). Germline V gene data show CDR1 as MDHEN and CDR2 as SYDVKM. The CDR3 is 15 residues long. Trimming left V 3 bases short and J 5 bases short, with 13 bases between. CDR3 amino acids: CASSFSRGGTGELFF. The CDR3 nucleotides read TGTGCCAGCAGTTTTAGCAGGGGAGGAACCGGGGAGCTGTTTTTT.

This clonotype has just a few counts. The CDR3 loop is CASSPNRGRHTEQYF. The DNA of the CDR3 is TGTGCCAGCAGCCCGAACAGGGGACGCCACACCGAGCAGTACTTC. The rearrangement joins TRBV6-1 to TRBJ2-7, with 7 bases that match TRBD1. CDR3 length: 15 residues. CDR1 MNHNS and CDR2 SASEGT come from the germline V gene. The trim removed 6 bases at V and 6 bases at J, leaving 14 bases unmatched.

The chain uses TRBV10-1 and TRBJ2-1, with 9 bases aligning to TRBD2. Germline values: CDR1 WNHNN, CDR2 SYGVQD (reference sequence). The CDR3 has 17 residues. V gave up 5 bases and J gave up 1 base; unmatched junction bases: 9. In DNA form, the CDR3 reads TGCGCCAGCAGTTGGCCTAAAGCGGGAGGTTCCTACAATGAGCAGTTCTTC. As protein: CASSWPKAGGSYNEQFF.

This clonotype was seen a few times. The rearrangement links TRBV12-3 or TRBV12-4 to TRBJ2-3; tentatively, D is TRBD2 (6 bases). This CDR3 is 15 amino acids long. Trimming pared 7 bases from V and 0 bases from J, leaving 14 bases between. In nucleotides, the CDR3 is TGTGCCAGCAAATTGGGACTCGACAGCACAGATACGCAGTATTTT. It yields the protein CASKLGLDSTDTQYF.

The chain combines TRBV10-3 with TRBJ1-5; D might be TRBD1 (6 bases). The germline V gene has CDR1 ENHRY and CDR2 SYGVKD. The CDR3 spans 15 residues. Trimming took off 10 bases at V and 0 bases at J, with 16 bases between the two ends. The CDR3 DNA is TGTGCCACCCATGGACAGCTAAATAGCAATCAGCCCCAGCATTTT. Its translation: CATHGQLNSNQPQHF.

There are many counts of this clonotype. The J gene is TRBJ2-5, the V gene TRBV6-2 or TRBV6-3; D is unclear. The CDR3 totals 14 residues. Germline V lookup: CDR1 MNHEY, CDR2 SVGEGT. The V end was cut by 2 bases, the J end by 2 bases, with 9 bases between. CDR3 bases: TGTGCCAGCAGTTACACGCCAGAGCAAGAGACCCAGTACTTC. Translating it yields CASSYTPEQETQYF.

CDR3 amino acids: CASSLVRGSYTGELFF. As DNA, the CDR3 is TGCGCCAGCAGCTTGGTGCGCGGGAGCTACACCGGGGAGCTGTTTTTT. V and J are TRBV5-1 and TRBJ2-2, with 7 bases that match TRBD2. V dropped 0 bases and J dropped 3; count of bases not matched to a gene: 5. This CDR3 spans 16 amino acids. Germline lookup yields CDR1 SGHRS and CDR2 YFSETQ.

This clonotype was seen repeatedly, ten times or more. The rearrangement uses TRBV20-1 and TRBJ2-7; no definite D call. In germline, CDR1 is DFQATT, CDR2 SNEGSKA (reference sequence). V shed 6 bases and J shed 3 bases, with 15 bases lying between them. This CDR3 is built from 13 residues. The CDR3 sequence is CSAHNPGYYEQYF. CDR3 in DNA: TGCAGTGCACATAACCCGGGCTACTACGAGCAGTACTTC.

CDR3 DNA: TGCAGTGCTAGGGGCAGGGTAAACACAGATACGCAGTATTTT. As protein: CSARGRVNTDTQYF. The rearrangement links TRBV20-1 to TRBJ2-3; D is possibly TRBD1 (5 bases). This CDR3 has 14 amino acids. V lost 3 bases, J lost 2 bases, and 12 bases lay in between. The germline V gene has CDR1 DFQATT and CDR2 SNEGSKA (reference sequence).

The rearrangement links TRBV25-1 to TRBJ2-1; TRBD2 agrees at 8 bases. Per the germline V gene, CDR1 is MGHDK and CDR2 is SYGVNS. This CDR3 contains 16 residues. V was clipped by 4 bases and J by 7 bases; unmatched bases: 12. CDR3 in amino acids: CASSASGGAGENEQFF. In DNA form, the CDR3 reads TGTGCCAGCAGTGCCTCCGGGGGGGCAGGGGAAAATGAGCAGTTCTTC.

This clonotype appeared a few times. The chain joins TRBV24-1 to TRBJ1-4; D might be TRBD1 (6 bases). CDR1 and CDR2 from the germline V gene are KGHDR and SFDVKD. V was shortened by 5 bases and J by 7 bases, with 19 bases between the two germline ends. The CDR3 runs to 16 residues. This CDR3 reads CATSATGFAGSEKLFF. CDR3 DNA: TGTGCCACCAGTGCCACAGGGTTCGCGGGGAGTGAAAAACTGTTTTTT.

Many counts were recorded for this clonotype. V is TRBV28 and J is TRBJ2-2; 9 nucleotides agree with TRBD1. J lost 1 base, V lost 6 bases, and 0 bases had no gene match. The CDR3 consists of 14 residues. The germline V gene has CDR1 MDHEN and CDR2 SYDVKM. As DNA, the CDR3 is TGTGCCAGCAGGGGACAGGGGAACACCGGGGAGCTGTTTTTT. This translates into CASRGQGNTGELFF. The variable domain in full, completed from reference TRBV28 and TRBJ2-2, reads DVKVTQSSRYLVKRTGEKVFLECVQDMDHENMFWYRQDPGLGLRLIYFSYDVKMKEKGDIPEGYSVSREKKERFSLILESASTNQTSMYLCASRGQGNTGELFFGEGSRLTVL.

The V and J genes are TRBV12-3 or TRBV12-4 and TRBJ2-7; tentatively, D is TRBD2 (6 bases). The V end was cut by 1 base, the J end by 3 bases, with 13 bases between. This CDR3 has 15 amino acids. In DNA, the CDR3 is TGTGCCAGCAGTTTAGAGGAGGGATGGATCTACGAGCAGTACTTC. Protein product: CASSLEEGWIYEQYF.

The chain combines TRBV20-1 with TRBJ2-1; TRBD2 matches 8 bases. The CDR3 is made up of 16 amino acids. V lost 5 bases, J lost 6 bases, and 15 bases stayed unmatched. CDR1 and CDR2 (germline): DFQATT, SNEGSKA (reference sequence). The CDR3 protein is CSAWVARREEGNEQFF. DNA of the CDR3: TGCAGTGCTTGGGTGGCACGGCGGGAGGAGGGCAATGAGCAGTTCTTC.

This clonotype was seen more than once but under ten times. The chain uses TRBV15 and TRBJ1-1, with a weak D call TRBD1 (5 bases). From germline, CDR1 is LNHNV and CDR2 YYDKDF (reference sequence). Between the trimmed V and J ends, which lost 0 bases and 4 bases, there was a span of 15 bases. The CDR3 runs to 16 residues. The CDR3 DNA is TGTGCCACCAGCAGAGATAGGACGCAGGGTGGCACTGAAGCTTTCTTT. Its translation is CATSRDRTQGGTEAFF.

The sample holds a few counts of this clonotype. The CDR3 sequence: CASSLEMRQFF. Written as DNA, the CDR3 is TGTGCCAGCAGTTTGGAGATGAGGCAGTTCTTC. The rearrangement links TRBV12-3 or TRBV12-4 to TRBJ2-1; D uncertain. V gave up 3 bases and J gave up 12 bases, with 9 bases separating them. This CDR3 has 11 amino acids.

This clonotype was seen at least ten times. The V gene is TRBV6-1, the J gene TRBJ2-2; 7 bases are shared with TRBD1. V shed 5 bases, J shed 2 bases, and the junction held 11 bases outside the gene matches. CDR3 length: 17 amino acids. Germline CDR1 and CDR2: MNHNS and SASEGT. CDR3 coding DNA: TGTGCCAGCAGTCCCTGGACAGGCCAGATCAACACCGGGGAGCTGTTTTTT. The encoded protein is CASSPWTGQINTGELFF.

This clonotype was recorded many times. V and J are TRBV28 and TRBJ2-7, with 8 bases aligning to TRBD1. The trim removed 6 bases at V and 5 bases at J, leaving 6 bases unmatched. The CDR3 length is 13 residues. Per germline, CDR1 MDHEN and CDR2 SYDVKM. CDR3 protein: CASRSGGWNEQYF. The CDR3 DNA sequence: TGTGCCAGCAGATCAGGGGGCTGGAACGAGCAGTACTTC. Variable domain in full (rest from reference TRBV28 and TRBJ2-7): DVKVTQSSRYLVKRTGEKVFLECVQDMDHENMFWYRQDPGLGLRLIYFSYDVKMKEKGDIPEGYSVSREKKERFSLILESASTNQTSMYLCASRSGGWNEQYFGPGTRLTVT.